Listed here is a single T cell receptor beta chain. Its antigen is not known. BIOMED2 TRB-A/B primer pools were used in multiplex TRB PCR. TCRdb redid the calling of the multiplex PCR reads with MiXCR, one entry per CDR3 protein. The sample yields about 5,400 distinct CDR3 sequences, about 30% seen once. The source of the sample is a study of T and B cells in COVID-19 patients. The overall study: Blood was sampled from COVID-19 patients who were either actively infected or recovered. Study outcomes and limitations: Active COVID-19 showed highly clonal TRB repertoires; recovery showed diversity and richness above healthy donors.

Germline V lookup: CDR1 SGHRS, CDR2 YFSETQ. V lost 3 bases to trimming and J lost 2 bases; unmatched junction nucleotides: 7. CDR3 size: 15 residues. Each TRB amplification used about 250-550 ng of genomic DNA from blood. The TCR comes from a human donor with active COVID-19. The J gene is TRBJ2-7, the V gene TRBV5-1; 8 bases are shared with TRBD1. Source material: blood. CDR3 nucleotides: TGCGCCAGCAGCTGGACAGGGAAGGGGCCCTACGAGCAGTACTTC. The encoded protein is CASSWTGKGPYEQYF.